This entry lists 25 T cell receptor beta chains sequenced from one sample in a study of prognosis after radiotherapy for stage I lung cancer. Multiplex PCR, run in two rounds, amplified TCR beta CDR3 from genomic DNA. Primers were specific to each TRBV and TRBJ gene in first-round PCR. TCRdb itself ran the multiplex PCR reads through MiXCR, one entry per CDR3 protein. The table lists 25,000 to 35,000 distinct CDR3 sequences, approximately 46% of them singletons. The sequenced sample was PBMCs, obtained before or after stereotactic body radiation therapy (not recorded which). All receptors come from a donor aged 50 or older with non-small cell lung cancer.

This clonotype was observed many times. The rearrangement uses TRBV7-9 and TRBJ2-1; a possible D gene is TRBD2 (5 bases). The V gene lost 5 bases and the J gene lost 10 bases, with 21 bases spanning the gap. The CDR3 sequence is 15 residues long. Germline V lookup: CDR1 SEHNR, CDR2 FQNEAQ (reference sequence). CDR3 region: CASSPTGGFPEEQFF. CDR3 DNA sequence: TGTGCCAGCAGCCCCACGGGCGGGTTCCCTGAGGAGCAGTTCTTC. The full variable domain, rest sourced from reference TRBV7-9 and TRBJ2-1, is DTGVSQNPRHKITKRGQNVTFRCDPISEHNRLYWYRQTLGQGPEFLTYFQNEAQLEKSRLLSDRFSAERPKGSFSTLEIQRTEQGDSAMYLCASSPTGGFPEEQFFGPGTRLTVL.

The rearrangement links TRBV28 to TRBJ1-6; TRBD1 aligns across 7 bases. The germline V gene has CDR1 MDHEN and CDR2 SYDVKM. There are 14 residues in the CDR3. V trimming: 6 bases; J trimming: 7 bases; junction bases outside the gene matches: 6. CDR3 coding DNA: TGTGCCAGCAGACGGGACAGTACGAATTCACCCCTCCACTTT. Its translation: CASRRDSTNSPLHF.

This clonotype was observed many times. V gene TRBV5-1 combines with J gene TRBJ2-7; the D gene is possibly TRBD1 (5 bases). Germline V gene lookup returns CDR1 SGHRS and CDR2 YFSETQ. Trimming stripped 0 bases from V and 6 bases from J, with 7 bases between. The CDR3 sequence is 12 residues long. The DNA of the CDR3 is TGCGCCAGCAGCTTGGAAGGGGCCGAGCAGTACTTC. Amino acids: CASSLEGAEQYF.

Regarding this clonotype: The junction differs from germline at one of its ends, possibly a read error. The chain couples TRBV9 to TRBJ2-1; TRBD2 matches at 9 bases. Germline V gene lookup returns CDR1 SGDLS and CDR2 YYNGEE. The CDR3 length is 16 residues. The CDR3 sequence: CASSVEGGGGYNKQFF. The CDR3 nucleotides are TGTGCCAGCAGCGTAGAGGGCGGGGGGGGCTACAATAAGCAGTTCTTC.

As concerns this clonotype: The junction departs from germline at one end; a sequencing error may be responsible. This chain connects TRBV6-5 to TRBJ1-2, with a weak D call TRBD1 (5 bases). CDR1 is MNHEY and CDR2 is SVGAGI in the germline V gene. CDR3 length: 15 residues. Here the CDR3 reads CASSYGGANNYGYTF. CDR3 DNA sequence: TGTGCCAGCAGTTACGGAGGGGCCAATAACTATGGCTATACCTTC.

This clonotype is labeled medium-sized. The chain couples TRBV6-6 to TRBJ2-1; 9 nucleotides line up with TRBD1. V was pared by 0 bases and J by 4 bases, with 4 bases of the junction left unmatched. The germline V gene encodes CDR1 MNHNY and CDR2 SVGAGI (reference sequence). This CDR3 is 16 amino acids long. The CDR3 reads CASSYSGGQGYNEQFF. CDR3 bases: TGTGCCAGCAGTTACTCGGGAGGACAGGGGTACAATGAGCAGTTCTTC.

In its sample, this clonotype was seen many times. The DNA for the CDR3 is TGTGCCAGCAGTATAGCCTCTGGGGCCAACGTCCTGACTTTC. It codes for CASSIASGANVLTF. The chain links TRBV28 to TRBJ2-6, with D unresolved. The V and J ends lost 5 bases and 0 bases respectively, with 5 bases between them. CDR1 and CDR2 from the germline V gene are MDHEN and SYDVKM. The CDR3 consists of 14 residues.

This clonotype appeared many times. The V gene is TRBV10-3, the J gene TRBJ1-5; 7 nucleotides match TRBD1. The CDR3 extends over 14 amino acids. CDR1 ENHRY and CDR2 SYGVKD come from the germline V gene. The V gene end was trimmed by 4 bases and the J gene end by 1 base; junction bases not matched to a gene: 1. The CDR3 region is CAISGDSSNQPQHF. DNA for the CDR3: TGTGCCATCAGTGGGGACAGCAGCAATCAGCCCCAGCATTTT.

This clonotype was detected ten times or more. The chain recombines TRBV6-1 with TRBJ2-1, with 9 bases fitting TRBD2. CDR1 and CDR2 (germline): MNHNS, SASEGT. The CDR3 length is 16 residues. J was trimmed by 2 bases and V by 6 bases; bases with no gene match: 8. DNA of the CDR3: TGTGCCAGCAGCGGCGGGAGGGCCTTTACCTACAATGAGCAGTTCTTC. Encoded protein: CASSGGRAFTYNEQFF.

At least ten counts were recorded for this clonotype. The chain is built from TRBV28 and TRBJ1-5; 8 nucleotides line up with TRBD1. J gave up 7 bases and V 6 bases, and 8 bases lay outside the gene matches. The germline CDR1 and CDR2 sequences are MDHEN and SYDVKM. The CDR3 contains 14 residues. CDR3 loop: CASSSGQGFQPQHF. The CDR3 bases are TGTGCCAGCAGCTCCGGACAGGGATTCCAGCCCCAGCATTTT. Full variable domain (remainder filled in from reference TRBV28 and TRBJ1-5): DVKVTQSSRYLVKRTGEKVFLECVQDMDHENMFWYRQDPGLGLRLIYFSYDVKMKEKGDIPEGYSVSREKKERFSLILESASTNQTSMYLCASSSGQGFQPQHFGDGTRLSIL.

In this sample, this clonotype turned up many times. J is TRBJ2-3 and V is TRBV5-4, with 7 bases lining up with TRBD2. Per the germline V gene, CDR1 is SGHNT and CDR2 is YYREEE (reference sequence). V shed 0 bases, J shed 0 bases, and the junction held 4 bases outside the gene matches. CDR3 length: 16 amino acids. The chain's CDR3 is CASSLDKRGSTDTQYF. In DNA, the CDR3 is TGTGCCAGCAGCTTGGATAAGCGGGGTAGCACAGATACGCAGTATTTT.

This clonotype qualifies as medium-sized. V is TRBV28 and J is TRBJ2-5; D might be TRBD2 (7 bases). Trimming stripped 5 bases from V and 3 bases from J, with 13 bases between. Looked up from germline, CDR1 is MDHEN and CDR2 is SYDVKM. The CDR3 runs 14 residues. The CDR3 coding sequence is TGTGCCAGCAGTACGGGGGGCGCGAAAGAGACCCAGTACTTC. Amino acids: CASSTGGAKETQYF.

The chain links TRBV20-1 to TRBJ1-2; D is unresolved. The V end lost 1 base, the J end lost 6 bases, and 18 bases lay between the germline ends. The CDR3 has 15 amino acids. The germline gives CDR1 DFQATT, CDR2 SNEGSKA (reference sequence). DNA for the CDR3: TGCAGTGCTAGAGTCCGTACAAAGGACGGGGATGGCTACACCTTC. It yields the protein CSARVRTKDGDGYTF.

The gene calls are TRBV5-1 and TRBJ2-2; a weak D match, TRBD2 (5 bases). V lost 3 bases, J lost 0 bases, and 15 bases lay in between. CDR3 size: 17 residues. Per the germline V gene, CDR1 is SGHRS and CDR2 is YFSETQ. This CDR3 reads CASSSSRTETNTGELFF. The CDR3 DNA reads TGCGCCAGCAGCTCCTCTCGGACTGAAACGAACACCGGGGAGCTGTTTTTT. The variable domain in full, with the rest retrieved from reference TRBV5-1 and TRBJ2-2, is KAGVTQTPRYLIKTRGQQVTLSCSPISGHRSVSWYQQTPGQGLQFLFEYFSETQRNKGNFPGRFSGRQFSNSRSEMNVSTLELGDSALYLCASSSSRTETNTGELFFGEGSRLTVL.

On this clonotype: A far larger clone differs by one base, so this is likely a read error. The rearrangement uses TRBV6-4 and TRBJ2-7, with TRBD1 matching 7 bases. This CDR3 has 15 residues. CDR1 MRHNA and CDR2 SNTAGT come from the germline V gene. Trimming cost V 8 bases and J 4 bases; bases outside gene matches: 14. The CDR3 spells CASGLSGTAQYEQYF. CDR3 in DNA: TGTGCCAGCGGTTTATCCGGGACAGCCCAATACGAGCAGTACTTC.

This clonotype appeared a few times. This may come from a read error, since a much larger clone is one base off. Here the CDR3 reads CAWSSGREETQCF. The CDR3, as DNA: TGTGCCTGGAGTAGCGGGAGGGAAGAGACCCAGTGCTTC. This chain links TRBV30 with TRBJ2-5; 10 nucleotides match TRBD2. The V gene's germline CDR1 is GTSNPN and CDR2 SVGIG (reference sequence). The CDR3 runs to 13 residues.

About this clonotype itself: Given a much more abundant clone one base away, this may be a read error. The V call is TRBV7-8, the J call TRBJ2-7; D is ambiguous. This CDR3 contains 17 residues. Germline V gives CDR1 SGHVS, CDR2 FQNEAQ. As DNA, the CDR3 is TGTGCCAGCAGCTTATATTCGACGCTATCGCTATCCTACGGGCAGTACTTC. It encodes CASSLYSTLSLSYGQYF. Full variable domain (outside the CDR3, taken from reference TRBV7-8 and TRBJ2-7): GAGVSQSPRYKVAKRGQDVALRCDPISGHVSLFWYQQALGQGPEFLTYFQNEAQLDKSGLPSDRFFAERPEGSVSTLKIQRTQQEDSAVYLCASSLYSTLSLSYGQYFGPGTRLTVT.

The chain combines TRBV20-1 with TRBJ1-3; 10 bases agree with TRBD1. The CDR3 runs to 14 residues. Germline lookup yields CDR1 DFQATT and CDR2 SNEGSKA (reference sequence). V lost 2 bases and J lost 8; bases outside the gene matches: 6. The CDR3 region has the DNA TGCAGTGCTAGACGAAGAGGACAGGGGGACACCATATATTTT. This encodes CSARRRGQGDTIYF.

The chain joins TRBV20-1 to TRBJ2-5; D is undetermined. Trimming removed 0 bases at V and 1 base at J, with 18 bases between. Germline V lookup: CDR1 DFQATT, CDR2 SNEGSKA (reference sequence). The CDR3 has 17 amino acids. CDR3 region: CSARDSVVNACQETQYF. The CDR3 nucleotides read TGCAGTGCTAGAGATTCGGTGGTCAATGCCTGCCAAGAGACCCAGTACTTC.

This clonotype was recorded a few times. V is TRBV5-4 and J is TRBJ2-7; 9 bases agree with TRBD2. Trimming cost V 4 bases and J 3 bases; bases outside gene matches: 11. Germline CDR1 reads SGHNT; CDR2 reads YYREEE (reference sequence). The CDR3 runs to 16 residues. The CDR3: CASSVMGGGESYEQYF. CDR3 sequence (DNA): TGTGCCAGCAGCGTCATGGGCGGGGGGGAGAGCTACGAGCAGTACTTC.

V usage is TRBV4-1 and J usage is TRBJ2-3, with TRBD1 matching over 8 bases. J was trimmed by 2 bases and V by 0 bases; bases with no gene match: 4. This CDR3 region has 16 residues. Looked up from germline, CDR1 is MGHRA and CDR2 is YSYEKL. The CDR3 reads CASSQERTGYTDTQYF. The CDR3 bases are TGCGCCAGCAGCCAAGAGAGGACAGGGTACACAGATACGCAGTATTTT.

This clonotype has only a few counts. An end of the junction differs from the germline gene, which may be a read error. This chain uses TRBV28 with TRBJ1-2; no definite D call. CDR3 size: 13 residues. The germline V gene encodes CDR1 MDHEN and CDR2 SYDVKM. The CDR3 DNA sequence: TGTTCCAGCAGTCCACTGAGTAACTATGGCTACACCTTC. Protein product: CSSSPLSNYGYTF.

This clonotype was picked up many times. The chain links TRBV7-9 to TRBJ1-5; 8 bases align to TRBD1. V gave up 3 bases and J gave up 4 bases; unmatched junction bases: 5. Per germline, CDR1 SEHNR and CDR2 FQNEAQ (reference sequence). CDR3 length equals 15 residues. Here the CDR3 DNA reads TGTGCCAGCAGCTTCGGGACAGGAGGGAATCAGCCCCAGCATTTT. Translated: CASSFGTGGNQPQHF. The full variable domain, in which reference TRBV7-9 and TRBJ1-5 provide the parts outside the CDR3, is DTGVSQNPRHKITKRGQNVTFRCDPISEHNRLYWYRQTLGQGPEFLTYFQNEAQLEKSRLLSDRFSAERPKGSFSTLEIQRTEQGDSAMYLCASSFGTGGNQPQHFGDGTRLSIL.

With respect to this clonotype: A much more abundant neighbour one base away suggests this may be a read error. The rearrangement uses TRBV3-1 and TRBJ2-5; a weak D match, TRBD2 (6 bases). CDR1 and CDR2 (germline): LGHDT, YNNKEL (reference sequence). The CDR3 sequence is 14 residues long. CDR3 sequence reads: CASIQGDFQETQYF. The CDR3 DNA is TGTGCCAGCATCCAAGGGGACTTCCAAGAGACCCAGTACTTC.

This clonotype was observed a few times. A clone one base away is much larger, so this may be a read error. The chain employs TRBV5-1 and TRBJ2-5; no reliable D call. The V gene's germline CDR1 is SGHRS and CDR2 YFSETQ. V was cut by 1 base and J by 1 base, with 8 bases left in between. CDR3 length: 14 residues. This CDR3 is CASSLLGVQETQYF. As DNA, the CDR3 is TGCGCCAGCAGCTTGCTCGGAGTCCAAGAGACCCAGTACTTC.